Given below is one T cell receptor beta chain in context. The antigen is unknown. The sample originates from a study of beta chain features in type 1 diabetes. The purity of all sorted populations exceeded 98%. Findings and caveats of the study: For Type 1 diabetes patients, all four CD4+ subsets carried TCRB CDR3s that were moderately but significantly shorter. In patients and controls equally, PCR might favor templates that are shorter.

Germline lookup yields CDR1 SGDLS and CDR2 YYNGEE. V gave up 4 bases and J gave up 3 bases, with 7 bases separating them. The CDR3 totals 13 residues. The study reverse transcribed the entire isolated RNA, so it sequenced expressed TCRB transcripts. Mean read depth for naive, central memory and regulatory T cell samples was around 3.8 million reads. Measured with immunoSEQ multiplex PCR; TCRdb has only the in-frame clones, and not every one. The table records 450,000 to 550,000 clones, about 29% of them present only once. The chain joins TRBV9 to TRBJ1-4, with D unresolved. This clonotype was obtained from a man between 18 and 29 years old in good health. The sequencing input was naive CD4+ T cells from blood. CDR3 region: CASSRRANEKLFF. The CDR3, as DNA: TGTGCCAGCAGCAGGCGCGCTAATGAAAAACTGTTTTTT.